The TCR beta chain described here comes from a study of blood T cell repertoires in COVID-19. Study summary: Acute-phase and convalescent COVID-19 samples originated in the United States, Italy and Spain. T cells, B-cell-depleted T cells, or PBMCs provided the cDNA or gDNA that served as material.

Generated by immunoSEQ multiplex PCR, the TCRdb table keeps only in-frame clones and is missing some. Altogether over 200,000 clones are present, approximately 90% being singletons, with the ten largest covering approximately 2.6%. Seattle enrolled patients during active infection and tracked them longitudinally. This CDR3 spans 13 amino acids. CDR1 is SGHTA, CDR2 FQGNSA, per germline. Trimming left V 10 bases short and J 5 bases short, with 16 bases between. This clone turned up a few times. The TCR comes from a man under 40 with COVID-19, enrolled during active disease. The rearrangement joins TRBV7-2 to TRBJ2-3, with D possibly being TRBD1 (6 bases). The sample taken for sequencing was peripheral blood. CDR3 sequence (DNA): TGTGCCACCACCCCACAGGGAGAAGATACGCAGTATTTT. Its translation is CATTPQGEDTQYF.